This TCR beta chain was profiled in a study of T cells in tuberculosis (dated by TCRdb to 2017 to 2018). Turning to the overall study: In the study, CD1B tetramers and high-throughput TCR immunosequencing were combined to characterize T cells specific for the mycobacterial lipid antigen glucose monomycolate (GMM). PBMC from active tuberculosis patients were archived either before standard anti-tuberculosis treatment began or within 7 days of its start. IGRA-negative adolescents, IGRA-positive adolescents with latent tuberculosis and adults with active tuberculosis, nine to ten per group, were compared in a South African clinical cohort. Study-level results and caveats: Smaller mean NN-distances to GMM-specific TCRs were observed in active tuberculosis TCR-alpha repertoires than in IGRA-negative controls, suggesting clonal expansion of GMM-specific TCRs. The smaller NN-distances were partly driven by shorter CDR3-alpha lengths in active tuberculosis patients, and the difference for TCR-beta did not reach statistical significance. Using GEM motif frequencies, a classifier achieved 60% to 70% accuracy, whereas a classifier built on the diverse GMM-specific repertoire got to 87% accuracy (AUROC approximately 0.93). Clinical samples were selected based on which cryopreserved specimens were available, and the active tuberculosis cases were adults whereas the controls were adolescents.

The CDR3 goes from the cysteine to the phenylalanine over 15 residues. Only the CDR3 DNA is retained, 45 bases long and in frame from the first base. V and J lose 0 bases and 6 bases, and a span of 11 bases separates them. Looking up the germline V gene yields CDR1 SGHVS and CDR2 FNYEAQ. The immunoSEQ multiplex PCR assay was used to generate TCR libraries, with TCR-beta and/or TCR-alpha/delta assays applied to each sample. The amplified TCR libraries were sequenced on the Illumina high-throughput platform. The authors processed their data as follows. Clustering and dimensionality reduction relied on pairwise TCRdist distances among GMM-specific receptors from T cells that were either sorted ex vivo or expanded in vitro. Each clinical repertoire was scored by mean NN-distance, the average TCRdist to the nearest 10% of tetramer-positive reference sequences. GEM TCR motif frequency was computed as the fraction of unique TCRs matching known GEM sequences by V/J usage and CDR3 length. Linear discriminant analysis with leave-one-out cross-validation, implemented in scikit-learn, was used to classify active tuberculosis. TCRdb's version of the immuneACCESS table is confined to in-frame rearrangements and falls short of the full clone set. An unresolved V gene accounts for under half of the shortfall where checked; the remainder is of unknown origin. V and J calls and clone size follow that table, whereas D and trimming were derived from the DNA. This sample comprises under 50,000 clones, roughly 94% of them detected only once. The ten largest clones take up 3.5% to 5% of the sample.

Remarks on this clone: Its target antigen remains unknown. The record has no base qualities; no much larger clone is one base away.

The intended sense of this specimen's time point label: new active TB diagnosis, blood taken before or within 7 days of starting treatment. Active tuberculosis patients were HIV-seronegative South African adults aged 18 years or older with a new diagnosis. Active tuberculosis was confirmed by positive sputum smear microscopy and/or positive M. tuberculosis culture. Immunosequencing was performed on unsorted cryopreserved PBMC, with 95,000 to 100,000 T cells per clinical donor covered on average. The clonotype comes from an adult with tuberculosis. The chain is assembled from TRBV7-6 and TRBJ1-4; TRBD1 is a possible D gene, resting on 6 matching bases. The sequencing used PBMCs, collected at tuberculosis diagnosis. The DNA reads as follows: TGTGCCAGCAGCTTAGCGATGGCAGGGGATGAAAAACTGTTTTTT. It codes for CASSLAMAGDEKLFF.